The 10 T cell receptor beta chains given below trace back to one sample, sequenced in a study of CD8 T cells in ankylosing spondylitis. TCRdb used MiXCR to reprocess the 5' RACE reads, holding one entry per CDR3 protein. Of approximately 250,000 distinct CDR3 sequences detected, over 9.5% appear once; the ten largest clones hold 2.6%. Sequencing was performed on blood, either unsorted or a sorted T cell fraction (not recorded which). The receptors here all came from a male donor with ankylosing spondylitis or in good health (not recorded which).

In its sample, this clonotype was seen many times. The chain links TRBV5-1 to TRBJ2-3; D is unresolved. Germline loops: CDR1 SGHRS, CDR2 YFSETQ. Trimming stripped 3 bases from V and 0 bases from J, with 8 bases between. The CDR3 spans 14 residues. Written as DNA, the CDR3 is TGCGCCAGCAGCTCCCCAGATAGCACAGATACGCAGTATTTT. Translating gives CASSSPDSTDTQYF.

There are many counts of this clonotype. The chain links TRBV7-9 to TRBJ1-1, with a possible D match to TRBD1 (6 bases). This CDR3 region has 14 residues. The V end was cut by 8 bases, the J end by 5 bases, with 18 bases between. Looked up from germline, CDR1 is SEHNR and CDR2 is FQNEAQ (reference sequence). The CDR3 DNA sequence: TGTGCCAGCGTTGGGACTGGGGGGCGAACTGAAGCTTTCTTT. It codes for CASVGTGGRTEAFF.

This clonotype was seen a handful of times. This chain connects TRBV15 to TRBJ1-5; D gene unclear. Trimming removed 0 bases from V and 1 base from J, with 7 bases in between. The CDR3 sequence is 15 residues long. Per the germline V gene, CDR1 is LNHNV and CDR2 is YYDKDF (reference sequence). The CDR3 is CATSRDIGSNQPQHF. The CDR3 region has the DNA TGTGCCACCAGCAGAGATATAGGCAGCAATCAGCCCCAGCATTTT.

This clonotype showed up many times. This chain uses TRBV5-1 with TRBJ2-2; TRBD1 or TRBD2 may be the D gene (5 bases each). V was cut by 0 bases and J by 0 bases, with 12 bases left in between. This CDR3 has 17 amino acids. The germline CDR1 and CDR2 sequences are SGHRS and YFSETQ. The CDR3 protein is CASSLGGAAANTGELFF. DNA of the CDR3: TGCGCCAGCAGCTTGGGAGGGGCAGCGGCGAACACCGGGGAGCTGTTTTTT.

This chain joins TRBV21-1 and TRBJ2-1; the D call TRBD2 from the table was never checked on the DNA. TRBV21-1 is a pseudogene. The length of the CDR3 is 16 residues. The CDR3 loop reads CASSKNPAGIRYEQFF. The CDR3 DNA reads TGTGCCAGCAGCAAAAACCCAGCGGGAATCAGGTATGAGCAGTTCTTC.

The rearrangement joins TRBV2 to TRBJ1-6; weak D call: TRBD1 (6 bases). Germline V gene data show CDR1 as SNHLY and CDR2 as FYNNEI. Trimming removed 6 bases at V and 1 base at J, with 16 bases between. This CDR3 has 17 amino acids. The CDR3: CASSAGGGGSYNSPLHF. The DNA of the CDR3 is TGTGCCAGCAGCGCTGGGGGGGGCGGTTCCTATAATTCACCCCTCCACTTT.

This clonotype was picked up a small number of times. The V gene is TRBV4-2, the J gene TRBJ1-1, with D maybe TRBD1 (5 bases). CDR1 LGHNA and CDR2 YNFKEQ come from the germline V gene. The CDR3 length is 17 residues. The ends were cut back, 0 bases at V and 0 bases at J, with 14 bases in the middle. CDR3 nucleotide sequence: TGTGCCAGCAGCCAAGAATTCAGGGACTACATGAACACTGAAGCTTTCTTT. This sequence encodes CASSQEFRDYMNTEAFF.

This clonotype was seen repeatedly, ten times or more. The chain uses TRBV2 and TRBJ2-2; a possible D gene is TRBD1 (5 bases). Per germline, CDR1 SNHLY and CDR2 FYNNEI. Trimming shortened V by 4 bases and J by 7 bases, and 7 bases separated the two germline ends. The CDR3 is 12 residues long. The CDR3 nucleotides read TGTGCCAGCAGTGGAGACAGCGGGGAGCTGTTTTTT. Translation: CASSGDSGELFF.

This clonotype was seen repeatedly, ten times or more. V gene TRBV12-3 or TRBV12-4 combines with J gene TRBJ1-2; a possible D gene is TRBD1 (5 bases). V was shortened by 3 bases and J by 4 bases, with 15 bases between the two germline ends. The CDR3 has 15 residues. CDR3 loop: CASSLGQGSFYGYTF. The CDR3 DNA reads as TGTGCCAGCAGTTTGGGGCAGGGAAGTTTCTATGGCTACACCTTC.

This clonotype was observed many times. This rearrangement joins TRBV15 to TRBJ2-7, with 8 nucleotides matching TRBD1. CDR1 and CDR2 (germline): LNHNV, YYDKDF (reference sequence). The CDR3 runs 12 residues. The V segment lost 3 bases and the J segment 7 bases; nucleotides outside the gene matches: 2. The CDR3 nucleotides are TGTGCCACCAGCAGGACAGGGGTGGAGCAGTACTTC. It encodes CATSRTGVEQYF.